A selection of T cell receptor beta chains follows, all from one sample in a study of blood T cell repertoires in COVID-19. TCRdb's table, derived via immunoSEQ multiplex PCR, lists solely in-frame clones and lacks some. Here the sample spans more than 140,000 clones, over 80% being singletons. The sequenced sample was peripheral blood. The source is a human donor in a cohort sampled during active COVID-19. CDR3s include the opening cysteine and the closing phenylalanine or tryptophan. A D gene is named only where the DNA matches it firmly. Some rows mark clone size as missing; the rest say once, few, many or name a class of expanded clone.

D	size	V	J	DNA	CDR3
-	-	TRBV7-9	TRBJ2-1	TGTGCCAGCAGCCCCTGGGAGATATATGAGCAGTTCTTC	CASSPWEIYEQFF
TRBD2	-	TRBV28	TRBJ2-7	TGTGCCAGCAGTTCGACTCGACTAGCGGGGAGCTCCTACGAGCAGTACTTC	CASSSTRLAGSSYEQYF
-	few	TRBV4-1	TRBJ1-5	TGCGCCAGCAGCGCTTTATCGGGGGACCAGCCCCAGCATTTT	CASSALSGDQPQHF
TRBD1	few	TRBV10-3	TRBJ2-5	TGTGCCATCAGGGGGGACAGTATCCAAGAGACCCAGTACTTC	CAIRGDSIQETQYF
TRBD1	-	TRBV5-1	TRBJ2-6	TGCGCCAGCAACCCAGGACAGGGAGCCAACGTCCTGACTTTC	CASNPGQGANVLTF
-	-	TRBV10-2	TRBJ2-1	TGCGCCAGCAGTGACCCCAGGGGTGATGAGCAGTTCTTC	CASSDPRGDEQFF
TRBD2	-	TRBV13	TRBJ2-7	TGTGCCAGCAGCCCCGCGGGGGTGAGCTCCTACGAGCAGTACTTC	CASSPAGVSSYEQYF
TRBD2	-	TRBV7-3	TRBJ2-3	TGTGCCAGCAAGGGGAGCGGGAGAGATACGCAGTATTTT	CASKGSGRDTQYF
-	-	TRBV9	TRBJ2-7	TGTGCCAGCAGCGTGTCTGGGGGGACTCTACCCTACGAGCAGTACTTC	CASSVSGGTLPYEQYF
-	-	TRBV7-9	TRBJ1-6	TGTGCCAGCAGCTTAGACAGGGACGGTTCACCCCTCCACTTT	CASSLDRDGSPLHF
-	-	TRBV5-6	TRBJ2-7	TGTGCCAGCAGCTCGATAACTAACGACAGGAGAGGCGAGCAGTACTTC	CASSSITNDRRGEQYF
TRBD1	few	TRBV5-1	TRBJ2-7	TGCGCCAGCAGCTTGGGACAGGGGCTGGACGAGCAGTACTTC	CASSLGQGLDEQYF
TRBD1	few	TRBV2	TRBJ1-5	TGTGCCAGCAGACTCGACAGGGGCAGCAATCAGCCCCAGCATTTT	CASRLDRGSNQPQHF
TRBD2	-	TRBV5-1	TRBJ2-2	TGCGCCAATCTTGGGCGGACTAGCGGGAGGATACGGCGGACCGGGGAGCTGTTTTTT	CANLGRTSGRIRRTGELFF
-	-	TRBV7-9	TRBJ2-3	TGTGCCAGCAGCTTCGGTTACACAGATACGCAGTATTTT	CASSFGYTDTQYF
-	-	TRBV30	TRBJ1-3	TGTGCCATCCCCGGCCGCGGCAACACCATATATTTT	CAIPGRGNTIYF
-	-	TRBV6-5	TRBJ1-5	TGTGCCAGCAGTTACCGGAGCAATCAGCCCCAGCATTTT	CASSYRSNQPQHF
-	-	TRBV6-5	TRBJ2-7	TGTGCCTCAGGGGGGAGCTCCTACGAGCAGTACTTC	CASGGSSYEQYF
-	-	TRBV28	TRBJ2-7	TGTGCCAGTCGATCTCAGGGACTCTACGAGCAGTACTTC	CASRSQGLYEQYF